The clone carrying this TCR beta chain was detected only a few times. The sample carries other DNA sequences with the same CDR3. Authors' analysis steps: Quantification of nucleated cells was approximated via reference gene primer amplification. TCRdb's copy holds only in-frame clones and misses some; the assay was immunoSEQ multiplex PCR. The D gene and trimming were derived from the DNA, and the V and J assignments and clone size from that table. The table has approximately 110,000 clones, approximately 80% seen once. The V and J ends lost 0 bases and 4 bases respectively, with 7 bases between them. CDR3 length equals 13 residues. CDR1 LNHNV and CDR2 YYDKDF come from the germline V gene (reference sequence). This sample stems from a study of blood T cell repertoires in COVID-19. Across the whole study: Acute and convalescent COVID-19 samples came from the United States, Italy and Spain. From T cells, B-cell-depleted T cells, or PBMCs came the material, which was cDNA or gDNA.

The V call is TRBV15, the J call TRBJ2-7, with a possible D match to TRBD2 (5 bases). This TCR was sampled from a woman older than 75 with active or convalescent COVID-19. Sequenced: peripheral blood. CDR3 bases: TGTGCCACCAGCAGAGACCCGGGGTACGAGCAGTACTTC. Protein product: CATSRDPGYEQYF.